The source of this TCR beta chain is a study of metastatic and nonmetastatic thyroid tumors. Note on this clone: Antigen unknown.

Each patient went into thyroid surgery without having received any treatment. Authors' data handling: A papillary thyroid cancer distant-metastasis classifier was built from CDR3 differences across clinicopathological groups. TCRdb reanalyzed the PCR reads via MiXCR. In this record, the V and J calls reflect TCRdb's handling and not the investigators' own analysis. Seen here are 30,000 to 35,000 clones, roughly a fifth observed once, and the top ten hold roughly 22%. V shed 2 bases and J shed 2 bases, with 7 bases lying between them. CDR3 length: 14 residues. Germline V lookup: CDR1 GTSNPN, CDR2 SVGIG (reference sequence). Broader study findings: According to reports, the diversity of TCR beta was significantly higher in malignant thyroid tumors than in benign nodules, and this held in both blood and tumor samples.

The rearrangement links TRBV30 to TRBJ2-6; D possibly matches TRBD1 or TRBD2 (5 bases each). Material for sequencing was blood. The clonotype comes from a female donor with papillary thyroid cancer or a benign thyroid nodule (not recorded which). Some clones in this sample may be carry-over from other donors' samples. CDR3 DNA: TGTGCCTGGAGTCGAGGGGCTGGGGCCAACGTCCTGACTTTC. The encoded protein is CAWSRGAGANVLTF. Together with reference TRBV30 and TRBJ2-6, the CDR3 gives the full variable domain: SQTIHQWPATLVQPVGSPLSLECTVEGTSNPNLYWYRQAAGRGLQLLFYSVGIGQISSEVPQNLSASRPQDRQFILSSKKLLLSDSGFYLCAWSRGAGANVLTFGAGSRLTVL.